The TCR beta chain described here comes from a study of blood T cell repertoires in COVID-19. CDR1 and CDR2 from the germline V gene are SGDLS and YYNGEE. The CDR3 is made up of 15 amino acids. Germline trimming cut 4 bases from V and 7 bases from J; bases unmatched to any gene: 7. Sequenced by immunoSEQ multiplex PCR; TCRdb stores in-frame clones only, minus some. This sample has around 70,000 clones, with 75% to 90% found just once. This clone was counted once. Specimen: peripheral blood. V and J are TRBV9 and TRBJ2-1, with 11 bases lining up with TRBD2. The TCR was taken from a man older than 75 with acute or convalescent COVID-19. CDR3 DNA sequence: TGTGCCAGCAGCTATACTAGCGGGGGTGCTAATGAGCAGTTCTTC. It specifies CASSYTSGGANEQFF.